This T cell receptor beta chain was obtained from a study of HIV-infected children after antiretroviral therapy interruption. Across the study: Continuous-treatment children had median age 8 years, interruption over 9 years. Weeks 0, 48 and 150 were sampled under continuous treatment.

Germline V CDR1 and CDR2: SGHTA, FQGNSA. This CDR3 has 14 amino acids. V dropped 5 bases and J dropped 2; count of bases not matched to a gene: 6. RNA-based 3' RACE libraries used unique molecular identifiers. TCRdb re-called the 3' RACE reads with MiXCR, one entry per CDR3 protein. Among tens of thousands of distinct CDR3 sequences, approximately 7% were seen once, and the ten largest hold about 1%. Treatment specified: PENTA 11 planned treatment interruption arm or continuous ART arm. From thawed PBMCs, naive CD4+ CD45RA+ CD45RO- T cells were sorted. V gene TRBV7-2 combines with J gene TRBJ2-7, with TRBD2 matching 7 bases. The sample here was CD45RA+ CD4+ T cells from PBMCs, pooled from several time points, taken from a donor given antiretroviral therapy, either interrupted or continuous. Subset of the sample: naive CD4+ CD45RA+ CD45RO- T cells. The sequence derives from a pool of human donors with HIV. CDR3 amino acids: CASSGGGSAYEQYF. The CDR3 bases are TGTGCCAGCAGCGGTGGCGGGAGCGCCTACGAGCAGTACTTC.